What follows are 21 T cell receptor beta chains derived from one specimen sequenced in a study of T cell repertoires in cytomegalovirus infection. MiXCR, run by TCRdb on the reads, gives a single entry per CDR3 protein. The sample consists of 490,000 or so distinct CDR3 sequences, approximately 11% of them appearing once. Sequencing was performed on PBMCs. These receptors all stem from a human donor in good health (CMV status not recorded). Some clones in this sample may be carry-over from other donors' samples.

This clonotype was seen a few times. The V call is TRBV18, the J call TRBJ1-2; the D is unclear. Germline CDR1 reads KGHSH; CDR2 reads LQKENI. This CDR3 region has 13 residues. V lost 3 bases to trimming and J lost 4 bases, with 9 bases between them. DNA for the CDR3: TGTGCCAGCTCACCGCGGGCTGGCTATGGCTACACCTTC. Its protein product is CASSPRAGYGYTF. The full variable domain, its missing parts supplied by reference TRBV18 and TRBJ1-2, is NAGVMQNPRHLVRRRGQEARLRCSPMKGHSHVYWYRQLPEEGLKFMVYLQKENIIDESGMPKERFSAEFPKEGPSILRIQQVVRGDSAAYFCASSPRAGYGYTFGSGTRLTVV.

This clonotype was detected ten times or more. The chain uses TRBV6-1 and TRBJ2-5; D is possibly TRBD1 (5 bases). Trimming took 1 base from V and 4 from J, leaving 13 bases between them. Germline V gives CDR1 MNHNS, CDR2 SASEGT. The CDR3 is 15 residues long. The CDR3 sequence is CASSEGAQGIETQYF. In DNA, the CDR3 is TGTGCCAGCAGTGAAGGGGCGCAGGGCATAGAGACCCAGTACTTC.

Many counts were recorded for this clonotype. This chain links TRBV7-2 with TRBJ2-7; TRBD1 matches at 8 bases. V was pared by 5 bases and J by 2 bases, with 20 bases of the junction left unmatched. Germline CDR1 and CDR2: SGHTA and FQGNSA. The CDR3 spans 19 residues. The CDR3 coding sequence is TGTGCCAGCAGCGTAGAGGGATACAGGGGGTGGGGGAAGACCTACGAGCAGTACTTC. It specifies CASSVEGYRGWGKTYEQYF.

This clonotype was picked up many times. The V call is TRBV27, the J call TRBJ2-1; D may be TRBD1 (6 bases). CDR3 size: 14 residues. Germline CDR1 reads MNHEY; CDR2 reads SMNVEV (reference sequence). The germline V and J ends were trimmed by 3 bases and 8 bases, with 14 bases remaining between them. CDR3 amino acids: CASSLVQGTYEQFF. CDR3 sequence (DNA): TGTGCCAGCAGTTTGGTACAGGGTACCTATGAGCAGTTCTTC.

This clonotype was detected ten times or more. V and J are TRBV28 and TRBJ1-1; D perhaps matches TRBD1 (6 bases). V lost 10 bases and J 0 bases, leaving 18 bases between the germline ends. CDR3 length equals 15 residues. Germline V gene sequence: CDR1 MDHEN, CDR2 SYDVKM. The CDR3 DNA reads TGTGCCACCAAGACAGGACTTCAATTGAACACTGAAGCTTTCTTT. Translating gives CATKTGLQLNTEAFF. The full variable domain, its missing parts supplied by reference TRBV28 and TRBJ1-1, is DVKVTQSSRYLVKRTGEKVFLECVQDMDHENMFWYRQDPGLGLRLIYFSYDVKMKEKGDIPEGYSVSREKKERFSLILESASTNQTSMYLCATKTGLQLNTEAFFGQGTRLTVV.

V usage is TRBV5-1 and J usage is TRBJ2-1; tentative D call: TRBD1 (7 bases). The CDR3 consists of 13 residues. V was trimmed by 2 bases and J by 9 bases, leaving 12 bases between them. Germline V gives CDR1 SGHRS, CDR2 YFSETQ. The CDR3 sequence is CASSFRQGGEQFF. For the CDR3, the DNA is TGCGCCAGCAGCTTCCGACAGGGAGGTGAGCAGTTCTTC.

Many counts were recorded for this clonotype. The chain carries TRBV7-9 and TRBJ2-5, with D possibly TRBD2 on 7 matching bases. Germline CDR1 is SEHNR and CDR2 is FQNEAQ (reference sequence). V lost 1 base and J lost 5, with 11 bases in between. The CDR3 consists of 14 residues. The CDR3 region has the DNA TGTGCCAGCAGCTTAGGGGGGGGCTCCGAGACCCAGTACTTC. It specifies CASSLGGGSETQYF.

This clonotype was found many times. The chain's CDR3 is CASSPGTVYEQYF. CDR3 coding DNA: TGTGCCAGTAGTCCTGGGACAGTCTACGAGCAGTACTTC. V is TRBV19 and J is TRBJ2-7, with 7 bases lining up with TRBD1. V dropped 5 bases and J dropped 3; count of bases not matched to a gene: 4. The germline V gene has CDR1 LNHDA and CDR2 SQIVND (reference sequence). The CDR3 has 13 amino acids. The complete variable domain, with remaining parts taken from reference TRBV19 and TRBJ2-7, reads DGGITQSPKYLFRKEGQNVTLSCEQNLNHDAMYWYRQDPGQGLRLIYYSQIVNDFQKGDIAEGYSVSREKKESFPLTVTSAQKNPTAFYLCASSPGTVYEQYFGPGTRLTVT.

About this clonotype: This sequence may be a read error, since a much larger clone differs from it by one base. The chain links TRBV27 to TRBJ2-1, with 11 bases that match TRBD2. Germline CDR1 MNHEY, CDR2 SMNVEV (reference sequence). The CDR3 extends over 14 amino acids. Germline trimming cut 6 bases from V and 5 bases from J; bases unmatched to any gene: 3. The CDR3 DNA follows: TGTGCCAGCAGAACTAGCGGGAGTCACAATGAGCAGTTCTTC. It translates to CASRTSGSHNEQFF.

In its sample, this clonotype was seen a few times. The chain uses TRBV30 and TRBJ2-7; 7 positions agree with TRBD2. V lost 0 bases to trimming and J lost 6 bases; unmatched junction nucleotides: 5. This CDR3 has 13 residues. Germline CDR1 and CDR2: GTSNPN and SVGIG (reference sequence). In DNA, the CDR3 is TGTGCCTGGAGTGTACTATTAGCGGGCGAGCAGTACTTC. Translation: CAWSVLLAGEQYF.

This clonotype has a count of ten or more. The rearrangement joins TRBV11-2 to TRBJ2-5; tentative D call: TRBD2 (5 bases). The CDR3 sequence is 14 residues long. Germline V gene data show CDR1 as SGHAT and CDR2 as FQNNGV. V was clipped by 3 bases and J by 3 bases, with 11 bases between them. CDR3 sequence reads: CASSFVGREETQYF. The CDR3 DNA reads TGTGCCAGCAGCTTCGTGGGGAGAGAAGAGACCCAGTACTTC. Variable domain in full (rest from reference TRBV11-2 and TRBJ2-5): EAGVAQSPRYKIIEKRQSVAFWCNPISGHATLYWYQQILGQGPKLLIQFQNNGVVDDSQLPKDRFSAERLKGVDSTLKIQPAKLEDSAVYLCASSFVGREETQYFGPGTRLLVL.

This chain joins TRBV29-1 and TRBJ1-2; 10 bases agree with TRBD1. There are 13 residues in the CDR3. V was pared by 6 bases and J by 7 bases, with 8 bases of the junction left unmatched. Germline V gene lookup returns CDR1 SQVTM and CDR2 ANQGSEA. CDR3: CSVNRDRGPGYTF. CDR3 bases: TGCAGCGTGAACCGGGACAGGGGACCTGGCTACACCTTC.

This clonotype has a handful of counts. The rearrangement links TRBV24-1 to TRBJ1-1; perhaps TRBD1 as D (6 bases). The germline V and J ends were trimmed by 12 bases and 6 bases, with 19 bases remaining between them. The CDR3 sequence is 13 residues long. The germline CDR1 and CDR2 sequences are KGHDR and SFDVKD. The CDR3 loop is CASTPGGAAEAFF. In nucleotides, the CDR3 is TGTGCCTCAACGCCGGGGGGCGCAGCTGAAGCTTTCTTT.

In this sample, this clonotype turned up many times. The chain is built from TRBV28 and TRBJ1-2, with 9 positions matching TRBD1. CDR1 is MDHEN and CDR2 is SYDVKM in the germline V gene. The CDR3 has 15 residues. V trimming: 4 bases; J trimming: 4 bases; junction bases outside the gene matches: 7. The CDR3 is CASSSGTGYFYGYTF. The CDR3 coding sequence is TGTGCCAGCAGTTCCGGGACAGGGTACTTCTATGGCTACACCTTC.

This clonotype was recorded at least ten times. CDR3: CASSSSGGVNYNEQFF. CDR3 bases: TGTGCCAGCAGCTCATCAGGGGGGGTGAACTACAATGAGCAGTTCTTC. This chain uses TRBV7-8 with TRBJ2-1; possibly TRBD1 or TRBD2 for D (7 bases each). The CDR3 covers 16 residues. V was pared by 4 bases and J by 3 bases, with 16 bases between. Per the germline V gene, CDR1 is SGHVS and CDR2 is FQNEAQ.

The chain combines TRBV25-1 with TRBJ1-1; possible D gene TRBD1, 5 bases. Germline V gene sequence: CDR1 MGHDK, CDR2 SYGVNS. The CDR3 consists of 14 residues. V shed 1 base and J shed 7 bases, with 13 bases lying between them. The CDR3 protein is CASSESGPALEAFF. CDR3 in DNA: TGTGCCAGCAGTGAATCAGGGCCGGCCCTTGAAGCTTTCTTT.

This clonotype was observed a few times. The rearrangement uses TRBV30 and TRBJ2-7; the D gene could be TRBD1 or TRBD2 (6 bases each). Trimming shortened V by 2 bases and J by 4 bases, and 18 bases separated the two germline ends. The CDR3 totals 15 residues. Germline CDR1 is GTSNPN and CDR2 is SVGIG (reference sequence). The CDR3 is CAWSSTGRSSYEQYF. CDR3 nucleotide sequence: TGTGCCTGGAGTTCCACAGGGAGGAGTTCATACGAGCAGTACTTC.

This clonotype has a count of ten or more. The chain carries TRBV6-1 and TRBJ1-5, with D maybe TRBD1 (6 bases). The germline V gene has CDR1 MNHNS and CDR2 SASEGT. The CDR3 totals 13 residues. Trimming pared 2 bases from V and 7 bases from J, leaving 9 bases between. This CDR3 reads CASSERGDQPQHF. As DNA, the CDR3 is TGTGCCAGCAGTGAAAGGGGGGACCAGCCCCAGCATTTT.

This clonotype turned up a few times. The rearrangement uses TRBV28 and TRBJ2-4; 7 bases align to TRBD1. Germline V lookup: CDR1 MDHEN, CDR2 SYDVKM. CDR3 length: 16 residues. The V and J ends lost 8 bases and 0 bases, in that order; junction bases with no gene match: 10. The CDR3, as DNA: TGTGCCAGCCTTTCTAGGGGACAGTTAGCCAAAAACATTCAGTACTTC. Its translation is CASLSRGQLAKNIQYF.

This clonotype was detected many times. The V and J genes are TRBV3-1 and TRBJ1-1, with TRBD1 matching over 8 bases. V dropped 6 bases and J dropped 0; count of bases not matched to a gene: 3. Germline V gene lookup returns CDR1 LGHDT and CDR2 YNNKEL (reference sequence). The CDR3 extends over 14 amino acids. The CDR3 coding sequence is TGTGCCAGCAGTGACAGGGGCCTGAACACTGAAGCTTTCTTT. It specifies CASSDRGLNTEAFF.

This clonotype was counted at least ten times. This chain connects TRBV7-3 to TRBJ1-1; tentative D call: TRBD1 (5 bases). Germline V gene sequence: CDR1 SGHTA, CDR2 FQGTGA. This CDR3 spans 14 amino acids. Trimming took off 5 bases at V and 3 bases at J, with 13 bases between the two ends. The CDR3 spells CASSRDSADTEAFF. In DNA, the CDR3 is TGTGCCAGCAGCAGGGACTCAGCGGACACTGAAGCTTTCTTT.